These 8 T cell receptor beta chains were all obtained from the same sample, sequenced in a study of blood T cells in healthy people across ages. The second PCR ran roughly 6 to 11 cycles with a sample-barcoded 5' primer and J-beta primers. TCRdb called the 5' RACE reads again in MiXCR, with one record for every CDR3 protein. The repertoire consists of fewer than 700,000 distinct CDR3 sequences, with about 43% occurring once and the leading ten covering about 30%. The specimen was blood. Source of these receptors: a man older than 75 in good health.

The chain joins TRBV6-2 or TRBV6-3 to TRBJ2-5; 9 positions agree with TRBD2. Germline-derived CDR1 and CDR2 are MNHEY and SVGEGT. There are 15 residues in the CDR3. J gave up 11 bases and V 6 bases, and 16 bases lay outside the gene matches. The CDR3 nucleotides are TGTGCCAGCAGCTACACTAGCGGGTCGGTCAATGAGCAGTACTTC. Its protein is CASSYTSGSVNEQYF.

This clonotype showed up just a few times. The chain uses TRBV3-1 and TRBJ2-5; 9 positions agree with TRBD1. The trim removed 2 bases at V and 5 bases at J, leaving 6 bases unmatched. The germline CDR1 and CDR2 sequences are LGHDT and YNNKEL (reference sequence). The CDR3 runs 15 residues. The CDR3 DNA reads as TGTGCCAGCAGCCAACCGGGACAGGGAGGGGAGACCCAGTACTTC. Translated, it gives CASSQPGQGGETQYF.

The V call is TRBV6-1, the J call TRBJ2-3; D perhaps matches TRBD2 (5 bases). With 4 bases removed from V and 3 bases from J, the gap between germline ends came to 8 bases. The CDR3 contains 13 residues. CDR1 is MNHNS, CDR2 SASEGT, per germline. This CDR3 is CASSAAVTDTQYF. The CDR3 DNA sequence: TGTGCCAGCAGTGCAGCGGTGACAGATACGCAGTATTTT.

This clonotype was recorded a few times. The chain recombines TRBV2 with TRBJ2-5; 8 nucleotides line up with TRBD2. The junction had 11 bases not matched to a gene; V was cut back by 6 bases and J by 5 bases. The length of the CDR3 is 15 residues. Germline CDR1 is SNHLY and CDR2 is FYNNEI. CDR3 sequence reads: CASRGSLSGTETQYF. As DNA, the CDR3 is TGTGCCAGCAGAGGGTCACTTAGCGGGACTGAGACCCAGTACTTC. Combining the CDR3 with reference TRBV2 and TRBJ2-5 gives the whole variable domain EPEVTQTPSHQVTQMGQEVILRCVPISNHLYFYWYRQILGQKVEFLVSFYNNEISEKSEIFDDQFSVERPDGSNFTLKIRSTKLEDSAMYFCASRGSLSGTETQYFGPGTRLLVL.

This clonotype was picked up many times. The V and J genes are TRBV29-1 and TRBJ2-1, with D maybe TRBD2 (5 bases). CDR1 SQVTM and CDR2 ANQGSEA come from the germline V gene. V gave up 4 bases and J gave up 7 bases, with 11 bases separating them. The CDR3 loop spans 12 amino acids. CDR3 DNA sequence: TGCAGCGTTGGCCCACTAGGGAATGAGCAGTTCTTC. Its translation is CSVGPLGNEQFF.

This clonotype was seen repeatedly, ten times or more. The CDR3 here is CASSRMAGQGSSPLHF. The CDR3 region has the DNA TGTGCCAGCAGTCGAATGGCGGGACAGGGATCGTCACCCCTCCACTTT. The genes are TRBV6-2 or TRBV6-3 and TRBJ1-6, with 9 bases that match TRBD1. The germline V gene has CDR1 MNHEY and CDR2 SVGEGT. There are 16 residues in the CDR3. V gave up 5 bases and J gave up 10 bases; unmatched junction bases: 12.

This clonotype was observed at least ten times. CDR3 DNA sequence: TGCAGCGTTTTGACTAGCGGGAGGTACCGCTACGAGCAGTACTTC. Translating gives CSVLTSGRYRYEQYF. The chain couples TRBV29-1 to TRBJ2-7, with 13 bases aligning to TRBD2. Germline loops: CDR1 SQVTM, CDR2 ANQGSEA. V trimming: 5 bases; J trimming: 3 bases; junction bases outside the gene matches: 7. The CDR3 runs to 15 residues.

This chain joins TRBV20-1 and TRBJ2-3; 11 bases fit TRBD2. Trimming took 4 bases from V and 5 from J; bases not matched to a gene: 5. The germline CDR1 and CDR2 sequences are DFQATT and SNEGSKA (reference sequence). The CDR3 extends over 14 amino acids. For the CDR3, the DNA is TGCAGTGCTATTAGCGGGAGGGGTGTAGATACGCAGTATTTT. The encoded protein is CSAISGRGVDTQYF.